A selection of T cell receptor beta chains follows, all from one sample in a study of control samples from healthy donors and cancer patients. Assay used: immunoSEQ multiplex PCR; TCRdb lists only in-frame clones, some missing. The sample has 95,000 to 150,000 clones, roughly 84% seen once. Sequences were obtained from blood. These receptor sequences come from a man aged 35 to 55 in good health. Each CDR3 is given with its conserved first and last residue. Fields, in order: V gene, J gene, D gene, clone size, CDR3 DNA, CDR3 protein. A D gene is named only where the DNA matches it firmly. Rows give clone size only sometimes, using once, few, many, or a class for an expanded clone.

V: TRBV5-4
J: TRBJ1-3
D: TRBD1
size: once
DNA: TGTGCCAGCAGCTCGGTACAGGGGGCGTCTGGAAACACCATATATTTT
CDR3: CASSSVQGASGNTIYF

V: TRBV7-2
J: TRBJ1-3
D: .
size: .
DNA: TGTGCCAGCAGCTCGAAACAGTACTCTGGAAACACCATATATTTT
CDR3: CASSSKQYSGNTIYF

V: TRBV24-1
J: TRBJ1-5
D: .
size: .
DNA: TGTGCCACCTATAGACAGGATAAAAGCAATCAGCCCCAGCATTTT
CDR3: CATYRQDKSNQPQHF

V: TRBV2
J: TRBJ1-5
D: .
size: once
DNA: TGTGCCAGCAGTGGGCCTGGCGGACCGGGAGGAGGACAGCCCCAGCATTTT
CDR3: CASSGPGGPGGGQPQHF

V: TRBV7-9
J: TRBJ1-6
D: TRBD1
size: .
DNA: TGTGCCAGCAGCTCCGGGACAGGAGCCTATAATTCACCCCTCCACTTT
CDR3: CASSSGTGAYNSPLHF

V: TRBV12-3/TRBV12-4
J: TRBJ2-7
D: .
size: .
DNA: TGTGCCAGCAGTTCTCTCTCCGGGCCCGAGCAGTACTTC
CDR3: CASSSLSGPEQYF

V: TRBV30
J: TRBJ1-2
D: TRBD1
size: .
DNA: TGTGCCTGGAGCACAGGGGGCGGCTACACCTTC
CDR3: CAWSTGGGYTF

V: TRBV7-9
J: TRBJ1-1
D: .
size: .
DNA: TGTGCCAGCAGCCACCCAGGGAGCACTGAAGCTTTCTTT
CDR3: CASSHPGSTEAFF

V: TRBV6-5
J: TRBJ1-6
D: .
size: .
DNA: TGTGCCAGCAGTTACTCCGGGCGTTCACCCCTCCACTTT
CDR3: CASSYSGRSPLHF

V: TRBV3-1/TRBV3-2
J: TRBJ2-7
D: TRBD2
size: .
DNA: TGTGCCAGCAGTCAGGACGGCGGGGGACCCAACTACGAGCAGTACTTC
CDR3: CASSQDGGGPNYEQYF

V: TRBV6-2/TRBV6-3
J: TRBJ2-7
D: .
size: .
DNA: TGTGCCAGCAGTCATCCCTTGGACCATTACGAGCAGTACTTC
CDR3: CASSHPLDHYEQYF

V: TRBV18
J: TRBJ1-1
D: .
size: .
DNA: TGTGCCAGCTCCCGACGGAGGACTGAAGCTTTCTTT
CDR3: CASSRRRTEAFF

V: TRBV29-1
J: TRBJ2-7
D: .
size: .
DNA: TGCAGCGTTGAGTTATCGGCCCGGGGCTCGAAAACCTACGAGCAGTACTTC
CDR3: CSVELSARGSKTYEQYF

V: TRBV6-2/TRBV6-3
J: TRBJ2-1
D: .
size: .
DNA: TGTGCCAGCAGTTACATGGGCCAGGGGTATGGGAATGAGCAGTTCTTC
CDR3: CASSYMGQGYGNEQFF

V: TRBV11-2
J: TRBJ2-7
D: .
size: .
DNA: TGTGCCAGCAGCCCTTCCCGCGGTACCTACGAGCAGTACTTC
CDR3: CASSPSRGTYEQYF

V: TRBV3-1/TRBV3-2
J: TRBJ2-3
D: .
size: few
DNA: TGTGCCAGCAGCCCCCCGGGCACAGATACGCAGTATTTT
CDR3: CASSPPGTDTQYF

V: TRBV29-1
J: TRBJ2-3
D: .
size: .
DNA: TGCAGCGTGAAGTGGCCGACGACGCAGTATTTT
CDR3: CSVKWPTTQYF

V: TRBV18
J: TRBJ2-5
D: TRBD1
size: .
DNA: TGTGCCAGCTCGCAAAACAGGGGCCAAGAGACCCAGTACTTC
CDR3: CASSQNRGQETQYF

V: TRBV7-2
J: TRBJ2-2
D: TRBD1
size: .
DNA: TGTGCCAGCAGCCCCCCGCGACAGGGGGGGACCGGGGAGCTGTTTTTT
CDR3: CASSPPRQGGTGELFF

V: TRBV5-6
J: TRBJ1-1
D: .
size: .
DNA: TGTGCCAGCAGCTTGGTTGGGGATCGGACTGAAGCTTTCTTT
CDR3: CASSLVGDRTEAFF

V: TRBV25-1
J: TRBJ1-1
D: .
size: .
DNA: TGTGCCAGCAGTGAACTGACAACCTCCGGTGAAGCTTTCTTT
CDR3: CASSELTTSGEAFF

V: TRBV7-6
J: TRBJ1-1
D: .
size: .
DNA: TGTGCCAGCAGCTTTCCCCTCGGAAACACTGAAGCTTTCTTT
CDR3: CASSFPLGNTEAFF

V: TRBV18
J: TRBJ1-6
D: TRBD1
size: .
DNA: TGTGCCAGCTCACTGGACAGGGGCAATTCACCCCTCCACTTT
CDR3: CASSLDRGNSPLHF

V: TRBV6-6
J: TRBJ1-1
D: .
size: .
DNA: TGTGCCAGCAGGGAGGGGCAGGGGAGAGCTTTCTTT
CDR3: CASREGQGRAFF

V: TRBV30
J: TRBJ1-2
D: TRBD1
size: .
DNA: TGTGCCTGGAATATCGGGACAGGCTCTGGCTACACCTTC
CDR3: CAWNIGTGSGYTF